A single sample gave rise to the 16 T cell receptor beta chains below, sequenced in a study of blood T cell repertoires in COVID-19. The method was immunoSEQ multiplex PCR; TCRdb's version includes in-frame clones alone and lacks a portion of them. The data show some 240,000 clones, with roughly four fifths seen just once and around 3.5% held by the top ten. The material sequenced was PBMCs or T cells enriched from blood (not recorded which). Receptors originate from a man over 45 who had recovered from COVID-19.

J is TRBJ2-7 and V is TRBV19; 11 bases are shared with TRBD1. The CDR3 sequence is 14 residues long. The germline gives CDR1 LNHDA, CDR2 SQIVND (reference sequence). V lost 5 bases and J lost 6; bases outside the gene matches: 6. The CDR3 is CASSHPGQGAEQYF. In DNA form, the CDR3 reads TGTGCCAGTAGTCATCCTGGACAGGGGGCCGAGCAGTACTTC.

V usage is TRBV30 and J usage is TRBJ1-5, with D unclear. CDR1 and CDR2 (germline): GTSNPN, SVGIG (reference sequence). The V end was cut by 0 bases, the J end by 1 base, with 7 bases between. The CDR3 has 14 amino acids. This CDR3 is CAWSVAGSNQPQHF. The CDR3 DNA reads TGTGCCTGGAGTGTAGCGGGGAGCAATCAGCCCCAGCATTTT.

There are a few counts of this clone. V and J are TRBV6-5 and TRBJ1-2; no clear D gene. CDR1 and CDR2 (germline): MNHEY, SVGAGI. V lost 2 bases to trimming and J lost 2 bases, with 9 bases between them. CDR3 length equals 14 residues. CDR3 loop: CASSYDGKNYGYTF. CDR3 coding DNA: TGTGCCAGCAGTTACGACGGGAAAAACTATGGCTACACCTTC.

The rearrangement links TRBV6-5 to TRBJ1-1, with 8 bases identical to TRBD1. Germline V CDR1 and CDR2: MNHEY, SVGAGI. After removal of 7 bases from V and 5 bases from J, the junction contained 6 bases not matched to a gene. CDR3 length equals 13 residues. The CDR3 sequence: CASKRQGNTEAFF. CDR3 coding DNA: TGTGCCAGCAAAAGACAGGGGAATACTGAAGCTTTCTTT.

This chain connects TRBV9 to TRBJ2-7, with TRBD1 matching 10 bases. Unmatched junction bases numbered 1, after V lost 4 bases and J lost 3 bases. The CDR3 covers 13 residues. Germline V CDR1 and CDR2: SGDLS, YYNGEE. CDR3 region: CASSRTGGYEQYF. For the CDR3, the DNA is TGTGCCAGCAGCAGGACAGGGGGCTACGAGCAGTACTTC. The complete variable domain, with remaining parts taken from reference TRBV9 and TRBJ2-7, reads DSGVTQTPKHLITATGQRVTLRCSPRSGDLSVYWYQQSLDQGLQFLIQYYNGEERAKGNILERFSAQQFPDLHSELNLSSLELGDSALYFCASSRTGGYEQYFGPGTRLTVT.

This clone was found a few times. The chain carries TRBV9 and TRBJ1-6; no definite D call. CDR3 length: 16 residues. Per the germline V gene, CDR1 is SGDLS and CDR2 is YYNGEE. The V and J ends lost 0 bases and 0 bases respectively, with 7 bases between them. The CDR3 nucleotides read TGTGCCAGCAGCGTAGGAGGGAGCTCCTATAATTCACCCCTCCACTTT. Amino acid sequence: CASSVGGSSYNSPLHF.

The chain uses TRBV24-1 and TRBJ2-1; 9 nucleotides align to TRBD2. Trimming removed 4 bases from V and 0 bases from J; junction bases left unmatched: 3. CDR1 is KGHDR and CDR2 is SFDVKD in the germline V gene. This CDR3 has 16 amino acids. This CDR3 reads CATSDATSGSYNEQFF. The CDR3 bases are TGTGCCACCAGTGACGCGACTAGCGGCTCCTACAATGAGCAGTTCTTC.

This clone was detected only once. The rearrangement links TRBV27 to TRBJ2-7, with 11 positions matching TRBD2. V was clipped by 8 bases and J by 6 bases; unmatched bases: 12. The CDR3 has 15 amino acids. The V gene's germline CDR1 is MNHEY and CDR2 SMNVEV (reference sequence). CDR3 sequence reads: CASSGIAGGPSEQYF. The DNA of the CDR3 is TGTGCCAGCTCAGGAATAGCGGGAGGGCCTAGCGAGCAGTACTTC.

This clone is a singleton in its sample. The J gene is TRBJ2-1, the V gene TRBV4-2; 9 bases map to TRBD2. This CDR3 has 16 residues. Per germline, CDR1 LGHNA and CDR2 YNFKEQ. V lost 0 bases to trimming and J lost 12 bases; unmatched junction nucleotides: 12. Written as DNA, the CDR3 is TGTGCCAGCAGCCAAGAAGCTAGCGGGACTTGGGCCGGGCAGTTCTTC. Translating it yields CASSQEASGTWAGQFF.

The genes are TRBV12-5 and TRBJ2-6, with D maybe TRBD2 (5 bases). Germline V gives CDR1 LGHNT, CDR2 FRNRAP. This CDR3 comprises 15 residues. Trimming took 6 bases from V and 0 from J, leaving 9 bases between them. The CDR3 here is CASGSGISGANVLTF. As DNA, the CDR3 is TGTGCTAGTGGATCCGGGATCTCTGGGGCCAACGTCCTGACTTTC. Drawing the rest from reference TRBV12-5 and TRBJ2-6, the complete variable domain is DARVTQTPRHKVTEMGQEVTMRCQPILGHNTVFWYRQTMMQGLELLAYFRNRAPLDDSGMPKDRFSAEMPDATLATLKIQPSEPRDSAVYFCASGSGISGANVLTFGAGSRLTVL.

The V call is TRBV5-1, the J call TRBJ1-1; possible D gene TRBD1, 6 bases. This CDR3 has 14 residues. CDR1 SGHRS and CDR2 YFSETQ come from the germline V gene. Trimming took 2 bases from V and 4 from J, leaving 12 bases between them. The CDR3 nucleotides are TGCGCCAGCAGCTTAACCAACAGGGTCACTGAAGCTTTCTTT. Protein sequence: CASSLTNRVTEAFF.

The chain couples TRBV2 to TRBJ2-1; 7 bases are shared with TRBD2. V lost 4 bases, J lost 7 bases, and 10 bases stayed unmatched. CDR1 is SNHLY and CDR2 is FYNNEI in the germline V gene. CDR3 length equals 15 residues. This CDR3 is CASSGEGHLVNEQFF. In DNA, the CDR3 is TGTGCCAGCAGTGGGGAGGGCCATTTAGTAAATGAGCAGTTCTTC.

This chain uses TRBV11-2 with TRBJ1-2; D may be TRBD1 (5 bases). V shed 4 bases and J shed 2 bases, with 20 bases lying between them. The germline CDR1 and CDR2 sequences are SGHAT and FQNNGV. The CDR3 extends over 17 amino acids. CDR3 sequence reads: CASSSPGGTELNYGYTF. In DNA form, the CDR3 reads TGTGCCAGCAGCTCCCCCGGGGGGACGGAGTTGAACTATGGCTACACCTTC.

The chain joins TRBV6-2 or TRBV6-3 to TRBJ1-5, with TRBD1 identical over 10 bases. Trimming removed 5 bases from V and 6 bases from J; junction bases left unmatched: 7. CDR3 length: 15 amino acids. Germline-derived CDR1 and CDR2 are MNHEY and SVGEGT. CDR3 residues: CASSPTGGRGQPQHF. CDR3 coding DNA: TGTGCCAGCAGTCCGACAGGGGGCCGAGGTCAGCCCCAGCATTTT.

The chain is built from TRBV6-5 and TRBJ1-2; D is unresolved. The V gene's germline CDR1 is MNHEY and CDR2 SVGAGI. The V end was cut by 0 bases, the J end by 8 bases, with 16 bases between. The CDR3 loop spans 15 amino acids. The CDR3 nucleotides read TGTGCCAGCAGTTACTCGGGCCATCAATCGCCGGGCTACACCTTC. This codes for CASSYSGHQSPGYTF.

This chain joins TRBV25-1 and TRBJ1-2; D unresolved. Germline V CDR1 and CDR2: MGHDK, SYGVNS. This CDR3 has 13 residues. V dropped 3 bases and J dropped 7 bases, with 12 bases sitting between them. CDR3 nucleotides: TGTGCCAGCAGTGAGCTTTGGGCTGGTGGCTACACCTTC. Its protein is CASSELWAGGYTF.